The present entry profiles one T cell receptor beta chain with its context. The germline V and J ends were trimmed by 4 bases and 8 bases, with 17 bases remaining between them. The CDR3 loop spans 14 amino acids. Germline-derived CDR1 and CDR2 are LGHDT and YNNKEL (reference sequence). In the original analysis: Reference gene primer amplification yielded estimated nucleated cell counts. Libraries were prepared by immunoSEQ multiplex PCR; TCRdb keeps only in-frame clonotypes and omits some of them. V and J calls and clone size are copied from that table; D and trimming were computed from the DNA. Of roughly 200,000 clones in the sample, approximately 80% are singletons; the top ten hold 10% to 15%. The sample is drawn from a study of blood T cell repertoires in COVID-19.

The clonotype originates from a man aged 40-49 years who had recovered from COVID-19. V and J are TRBV3-1 (or the pseudogene TRBV3-2) and TRBJ1-1, with D possibly TRBD1 on 6 matching bases. Source material: PBMCs or T cells enriched from blood (not recorded which). The CDR3 DNA follows: TGTGCCAGCAGCCTCGCTAGTGGACAGAAAGAAGCTTTCTTT. Amino acids: CASSLASGQKEAFF.